The T cell receptor beta chain described here comes from a study of T cells in Graves' hyperthyroidism and ophthalmopathy. Researchers took RNA transcripts and amplified the TCR beta CDR3 regions from them. HTBI primers were used for first-round RT-PCR of the TCR CDR3. From the multiplex PCR reads, TCRdb called clonotypes with MiXCR, one entry per CDR3 protein. The sample carries roughly 750,000 distinct CDR3 sequences, about 17% recorded once. The table lists this clonotype with many counts. V lost 5 bases to trimming and J lost 5 bases, with 15 bases between them. The CDR3 has 14 amino acids. Germline V gene sequence: CDR1 MDHEN, CDR2 SYDVKM.

This chain joins TRBV28 and TRBJ2-5; possibly TRBD1 or TRBD2 for D (5 bases each). The sample comprised blood. The source is a man aged 18 to 30 with Graves' hyperthyroidism. CDR3 sequence: CASSPPRGRETQYF. In DNA, the CDR3 is TGTGCCAGCAGTCCGCCTCGGGGCCGTGAGACCCAGTACTTC.